The rows below give T cell receptor beta chains drawn from one sample of a study of T cell responses to AZD1222 COVID-19 vaccine. Clones were sequenced by immunoSEQ multiplex PCR, and TCRdb holds only the in-frame ones, with some missing. The data show around 150,000 clones, approximately 94% seen once. The sequencing used peripheral blood, collected on day 0 of AZD1222 vaccination. These receptors all stem from an adult in good health. CDR3s include the opening cysteine and the closing phenylalanine or tryptophan. A D gene is named only where the DNA matches it firmly. Clone sizes are given selectively: once, few, many, or a class where the clone is expanded.

TRBV7-9,NA,NA,TRBJ1-1,TGTGCCAGCAGCTTTGACAGCGGAATTCGTGGTGAAGCTTTCTTT,CASSFDSGIRGEAFF
TRBV6-5,NA,NA,TRBJ2-6,TGTGCCAGCAGTCACAGGGAATCGGGGGCCAACGTCCTGACTTTC,CASSHRESGANVLTF
TRBV27,once,NA,TRBJ1-1,TGTGCCAGCAGCTACTCGGGGGGGACGAACACTGAAGCTTTCTTT,CASSYSGGTNTEAFF
TRBV19,NA,NA,TRBJ2-1,TGTGCCAGTAGTATAGAGGGCAGGCGATCCTACAATGAGCAGTTCTTC,CASSIEGRRSYNEQFF
TRBV5-5,NA,NA,TRBJ2-7,TGTGCCAGCAGCTCTCCCCTTGGGTACTACGAGCAGTACTTC,CASSSPLGYYEQYF
TRBV28,NA,TRBD1,TRBJ2-5,TGTGCCAGCAGTTTTTTAGGGGCAGGGGGTAGAGAGACCCAGTACTTC,CASSFLGAGGRETQYF
TRBV3-1/TRBV3-2,NA,NA,TRBJ2-3,TGTGCCAGCAGCCGACGACTAGTGTTTAAAGCAGATACGCAGTATTTT,CASSRRLVFKADTQYF
TRBV6-1,NA,NA,TRBJ2-3,TGTGCCAGCAGTGAAGCTGGAGAGGATACGCAGTATTTT,CASSEAGEDTQYF
TRBV24-1,NA,NA,TRBJ1-5,TGTGCCACCAGTGATTCAAATCAGCCCCAGCATTTT,CATSDSNQPQHF
TRBV2,NA,NA,TRBJ1-3,TGTGCCAGCGTCGCTCGTGTGACAGCAGGAAACACCATATATTTT,CASVARVTAGNTIYF
TRBV5-1,NA,NA,TRBJ1-2,TGCGCCAGCCACAGACGGGGCTATGGCTACACCTTC,CASHRRGYGYTF
TRBV11-2,NA,TRBD1,TRBJ2-2,TGTGCCAGCAGCTTAGGGACAGGGGGTTCGCGCACCGGGGAGCTGTTTTTT,CASSLGTGGSRTGELFF
TRBV6-1,once,TRBD1,TRBJ1-2,TGTGCCAGCAGTGAAGGCAGGGGGTATGGCTACACCTTC,CASSEGRGYGYTF
TRBV18,NA,NA,TRBJ1-1,TGTGCCAGCTCACCCCAACGAATGGGGCGAGCTTTCTTT,CASSPQRMGRAFF
TRBV20-1,once,NA,TRBJ2-1,TGCAGTGCTAGTGAAGGGGGGTTCTCCTACAATGAGCAGTTCTTC,CSASEGGFSYNEQFF
TRBV3-1/TRBV3-2,NA,NA,TRBJ2-7,TGTGCCAGCAGCCAAGATTCGGGGGTAGACTTC,CASSQDSGVDF
TRBV11-2,NA,NA,TRBJ2-2,TGTGCCAGCAGCTTTAAGATGTTCAGTTCGAACACCGGGGAGCTGTTTTTT,CASSFKMFSSNTGELFF
TRBV3-1/TRBV3-2,NA,NA,TRBJ1-1,TGTGCCAGCAGCCAAGCGTGGGGCCGGAACACTGAAGCTTTCTTT,CASSQAWGRNTEAFF
TRBV28,NA,NA,TRBJ1-4,TGTGCCAGCAGTTTCGGTCGAGTGTTTTATAGGACTAATGAAAAACTGTTTTTT,CASSFGRVFYRTNEKLFF
TRBV5-1,NA,NA,TRBJ2-7,TGCGCCAGCAGCCTGGAGGGCTACGAGCAGTACTTC,CASSLEGYEQYF
TRBV7-2,NA,NA,TRBJ1-3,TGTGCCAGCAGCTTGATGGAGGGAGGTGGAAACACCATATATTTT,CASSLMEGGGNTIYF
TRBV4-2,NA,TRBD2,TRBJ2-3,TGTGCCAGCAGCCAAGATACTAGCGCCCCAGATACGCAGTATTTT,CASSQDTSAPDTQYF
TRBV6-1,NA,NA,TRBJ1-5,TGTGCCAGCAGTGAAATGATATACCCGAGCAATCAGCCCCAGCATTTT,CASSEMIYPSNQPQHF
TRBV14,NA,NA,TRBJ1-1,TGTGCCAGCAGCCAAGGGTTCAACACTGAAGCTTTCTTT,CASSQGFNTEAFF
TRBV7-2,NA,NA,TRBJ2-2,TGTGCCAGCAGCTTATCCAGAAACACCGGGGAGCTGTTTTTT,CASSLSRNTGELFF
TRBV30,NA,NA,TRBJ1-5,TGTGCCTGGAGTCTGCCCGGGGGGCCCCAGCATTTT,CAWSLPGGPQHF
TRBV19,NA,NA,TRBJ2-5,TGTGCCAGTAGTATAGTTGGGGAAGAGACCCAGTACTTC,CASSIVGEETQYF
TRBV5-5,once,TRBD2,TRBJ2-1,TGTGCCAGCAGCTTTCCAGCGGGAGTCAATGAGCAGTTCTTC,CASSFPAGVNEQFF
TRBV28,once,NA,TRBJ1-4,TGTGCCAGCAGTCCCCACATCGGAAAACTGTTTTTT,CASSPHIGKLFF
TRBV28,once,NA,TRBJ1-2,TGTGCCAGCAGTTTACTTAAGGCGGGGGGCTACACCTTC,CASSLLKAGGYTF
TRBV4-1,NA,NA,TRBJ1-1,TGCGCCAGCAGCCAAGATACAGACTACACTGAAGCTTTCTTT,CASSQDTDYTEAFF
TRBV6-5,NA,NA,TRBJ1-2,TGTGCCAGCAGTTGGGTTGATATGGATAGCAACTATGGCTACACCTTC,CASSWVDMDSNYGYTF
TRBV5-1,NA,TRBD1,TRBJ1-6,TGCGCCAGCGGACCGGGACAGTTTAATTCACCCCTCCACTTT,CASGPGQFNSPLHF
TRBV12-5,NA,NA,TRBJ1-6,TGTGCTAGTGGTTTGGTACAGCGTTTGTTTAATTCACCCCTCCACTTT,CASGLVQRLFNSPLHF
TRBV27,NA,TRBD1,TRBJ2-5,TGTGCCAGCAGCCGGACAGGGGGTCGTGGTAAAGAGACCCAGTACTTC,CASSRTGGRGKETQYF
TRBV5-4,NA,NA,TRBJ2-1,TGTGCCAGCAGCTTGGAGCAGGGGCCTCTCTCCTACAATGAGCAGTTCTTC,CASSLEQGPLSYNEQFF
TRBV28,NA,TRBD2,TRBJ2-1,TGTGCCAGCAGTCCTTGGACTAGCGAGCAGGGTACGAATGAGCAGTTCTTC,CASSPWTSEQGTNEQFF
TRBV11-3,NA,NA,TRBJ2-1,TGTGCCAGCAGCCCCGACCCGGCCCTTGGGGGCAATGAGCAGTTCTTC,CASSPDPALGGNEQFF
TRBV7-3,NA,NA,TRBJ2-1,TGTGCCAGCAGCTCCGACAATGAGCAGTTCTTC,CASSSDNEQFF
TRBV27,NA,NA,TRBJ1-2,TGTGCCAGCAGTCCACCGGGGGCGGGAGGCTACACCTTC,CASSPPGAGGYTF
TRBV2,NA,TRBD1,TRBJ1-2,TGTGCCACGTCCCTAACAGGGGGGGCCTATGGCTACACCTTC,CATSLTGGAYGYTF
TRBV6-5,NA,NA,TRBJ2-5,TGTGCCAGCACCGAAGGAACAGGGCTTGGAGAGACCCAGTACTTC,CASTEGTGLGETQYF
TRBV20-1,NA,NA,TRBJ1-2,TGCAGTAACACGGCTAACTATGGCTACACCTTC,CSNTANYGYTF
TRBV2,NA,NA,TRBJ2-3,TGTGCCACCTCGGTCCGTCTAGACGCAGATACGCAGTATTTT,CATSVRLDADTQYF